These 28 T cell receptor beta chains were sequenced from one sample in a study of shared clonotypes between healthy human individuals. Profiled with immunoSEQ multiplex PCR; TCRdb holds only in-frame clones, not every one. The sample has approximately 2.3 million clones; just over 90% are singletons. The specimen sequenced was naive CD4+ T cells from PBMCs. Subset of the sample: CD45RA+ positively selected. These TCRs come from a man younger than 35 in good health. Some clones in this sample may be carry-over from other donors' samples.

The chain couples TRBV2 to TRBJ1-2; 7 bases match TRBD1. Unmatched junction bases numbered 9, after V lost 1 base and J lost 7 bases. Germline V gene data show CDR1 as SNHLY and CDR2 as FYNNEI. The CDR3 is 15 residues long. The CDR3 DNA sequence: TGTGCCAGCAGTGAAGGTCGAGTGAGGGGGCTTGGCTACACCTTC. Residues: CASSEGRVRGLGYTF.

The V call is TRBV28, the J call TRBJ1-4; D possibly corresponds to TRBD1 (6 bases). Trimming shortened V by 3 bases and J by 3 bases, and 17 bases separated the two germline ends. Germline CDR1 reads MDHEN; CDR2 reads SYDVKM. CDR3 length equals 17 residues. In DNA form, the CDR3 reads TGTGCCAGCAGTTTCGACCCTCCGGGACAAGCTAATGAAAAACTGTTTTTT. It codes for CASSFDPPGQANEKLFF.

The chain links TRBV7-9 to TRBJ2-5; D is unclear. This CDR3 contains 12 residues. With 3 bases removed from V and 2 bases from J, the gap between germline ends came to 4 bases. Germline CDR1 SEHNR, CDR2 FQNEAQ (reference sequence). The DNA for the CDR3 is TGTGCCAGCAGCTTCGAACAAGAGACCCAGTACTTC. As protein: CASSFEQETQYF. Filled out from reference TRBV7-9 and TRBJ2-5, the complete variable domain reads DTGVSQNPRHKITKRGQNVTFRCDPISEHNRLYWYRQTLGQGPEFLTYFQNEAQLEKSRLLSDRFSAERPKGSFSTLEIQRTEQGDSAMYLCASSFEQETQYFGPGTRLLVL.

The chain couples TRBV28 to TRBJ1-4; D perhaps matches TRBD1 (5 bases). The V end lost 5 bases, the J end lost 4 bases, and 14 bases lay between the germline ends. Germline CDR1 MDHEN, CDR2 SYDVKM. The CDR3 extends over 15 amino acids. The CDR3 here is CASSGEGWGNEKLFF. In nucleotides, the CDR3 is TGTGCCAGCAGTGGCGAGGGGTGGGGTAATGAAAAACTGTTTTTT. Full variable domain (remainder filled in from reference TRBV28 and TRBJ1-4): DVKVTQSSRYLVKRTGEKVFLECVQDMDHENMFWYRQDPGLGLRLIYFSYDVKMKEKGDIPEGYSVSREKKERFSLILESASTNQTSMYLCASSGEGWGNEKLFFGSGTQLSVL.

As concerns this clone: In the same sample, other DNA sequences code for this CDR3. V usage is TRBV19 and J usage is TRBJ1-5, with 7 positions matching TRBD1. This CDR3 contains 16 residues. Germline V gene lookup returns CDR1 LNHDA and CDR2 SQIVND (reference sequence). V was pared by 2 bases and J by 0 bases, with 4 bases of the junction left unmatched. The CDR3 here is CASSIRGTDSNQPQHF. The CDR3 nucleotides read TGTGCCAGTAGTATACGGGGGACAGATAGCAATCAGCCCCAGCATTTT.

About this clone: Other DNA sequences from this sample encode an identical CDR3 as well. The chain joins TRBV5-1 to TRBJ1-5; 12 bases are shared with TRBD1. Trimming cost V 4 bases and J 6 bases; bases outside gene matches: 8. The CDR3 is 16 residues long. Germline V gene sequence: CDR1 SGHRS, CDR2 YFSETQ. DNA of the CDR3: TGCGCCAGCAGCCCAGGGACAGGGGGCGCGGGTCAGCCCCAGCATTTT. Protein: CASSPGTGGAGQPQHF.

The chain's CDR3 is CASSGNYERGNEQFF. CDR3 nucleotides: TGTGCCAGCAGTGGGAACTACGAGCGGGGCAATGAGCAGTTCTTC. The gene calls are TRBV2 and TRBJ2-1; 7 nucleotides match TRBD2. Trimming took 4 bases from V and 6 from J; bases not matched to a gene: 9. The germline gives CDR1 SNHLY, CDR2 FYNNEI. This CDR3 has 15 residues.

The chain uses TRBV7-9 and TRBJ2-7, with 8 bases aligning to TRBD2. The CDR3 is 14 residues long. Germline loops: CDR1 SEHNR, CDR2 FQNEAQ (reference sequence). V lost 5 bases and J lost 6; bases outside the gene matches: 9. In DNA form, the CDR3 reads TGTGCCAGCAGCCGACCGAGCGGGAGTGGCGAGCAGTACTTC. Protein: CASSRPSGSGEQYF.

The chain is built from TRBV10-3 and TRBJ2-7, with a possible D match to TRBD2 (5 bases). The ends were cut back, 6 bases at V and 4 bases at J, with 16 bases in the middle. The CDR3 sequence is 14 residues long. Looked up from germline, CDR1 is ENHRY and CDR2 is SYGVKD. For the CDR3, the DNA is TGTGCCATCAGCGGGGATTTAGAAGGATACGAGCAGTACTTC. It codes for CAISGDLEGYEQYF.

Worth noting for this clone: Within the sample, other DNA sequences also encode this same CDR3. The chain carries TRBV18 and TRBJ1-4; D may be TRBD1 (6 bases). CDR1 is KGHSH, CDR2 LQKENI, per germline. The CDR3 has 17 residues. The V end was cut by 4 bases, the J end by 0 bases, with 15 bases between. The CDR3 loop reads CASSLLGQPATNEKLFF. The CDR3 DNA follows: TGTGCCAGCTCACTCCTAGGACAGCCAGCAACTAATGAAAAACTGTTTTTT.

A few counts support this clone. The CDR3 protein is CASSLSLPRAGSNIQYF. In DNA, the CDR3 is TGTGCCAGCAGTTTAAGCCTCCCACGGGCAGGTAGCAACATTCAGTACTTC. This chain links TRBV27 with TRBJ2-4, with unresolved D. V lost 2 bases to trimming and J lost 7 bases, with 21 bases between them. The germline CDR1 and CDR2 sequences are MNHEY and SMNVEV (reference sequence). This CDR3 comprises 17 residues.

The chain has TRBV18 and TRBJ2-7, with D unresolved. V lost 3 bases to trimming and J lost 5 bases, with 14 bases between them. Germline V lookup: CDR1 KGHSH, CDR2 LQKENI. The CDR3 extends over 14 amino acids. CDR3 in DNA: TGTGCCAGCTCACCGAGGCTCAATGGGAACGAGCAGTACTTC. Its translation is CASSPRLNGNEQYF. The full variable domain, in which reference TRBV18 and TRBJ2-7 provide the parts outside the CDR3, is NAGVMQNPRHLVRRRGQEARLRCSPMKGHSHVYWYRQLPEEGLKFMVYLQKENIIDESGMPKERFSAEFPKEGPSILRIQQVVRGDSAAYFCASSPRLNGNEQYFGPGTRLTVT.

The rearrangement links TRBV7-2 to TRBJ2-1, with D uncertain. Trimming took 5 bases from V and 0 from J, leaving 14 bases between them. CDR3 length: 16 residues. Germline V CDR1 and CDR2: SGHTA, FQGNSA. The CDR3 DNA follows: TGTGCCAGCAGCCCCTCCCCAGCGAGCTCCTACAATGAGCAGTTCTTC. As protein: CASSPSPASSYNEQFF.

The V call is TRBV27, the J call TRBJ1-5; no clear D gene. Germline V gene sequence: CDR1 MNHEY, CDR2 SMNVEV (reference sequence). Trimming took 6 bases from V and 6 from J, leaving 9 bases between them. The CDR3 contains 12 residues. This CDR3 is CASSSGAQPQHF. In DNA, the CDR3 is TGTGCCAGCAGCTCCGGTGCTCAGCCCCAGCATTTT.

The chain combines TRBV5-6 with TRBJ2-1; the D gene is possibly TRBD1 (6 bases). Between the trimmed V and J ends, which lost 2 bases and 8 bases, there was a span of 17 bases. Germline V lookup: CDR1 SGHDT, CDR2 YYEEEE. This CDR3 is 15 amino acids long. The CDR3 sequence: CASSFDLQGPDEQFF. The CDR3 coding sequence is TGTGCCAGCAGCTTCGATCTGCAGGGGCCAGATGAGCAGTTCTTC. The full variable domain, rest sourced from reference TRBV5-6 and TRBJ2-1, is DAGVTQSPTHLIKTRGQQVTLRCSPKSGHDTVSWYQQALGQGPQFIFQYYEEEERQRGNFPDRFSGHQFPNYSSELNVNALLLGDSALYLCASSFDLQGPDEQFFGPGTRLTVL.

The count of this clone is one. This chain joins TRBV7-8 and TRBJ2-7, with 13 bases lining up with TRBD2. V shed 5 bases, J shed 2 bases, and the junction held 15 bases outside the gene matches. The germline V gene encodes CDR1 SGHVS and CDR2 FQNEAQ. This CDR3 comprises 19 residues. Written as DNA, the CDR3 is TGTGCCAGCAGCCTTCCCGGGACTAGCGGGAATATTAGACCCTACGAGCAGTACTTC. Residues: CASSLPGTSGNIRPYEQYF.

The chain combines TRBV6-4 with TRBJ2-3; either TRBD1 or TRBD2 may supply D (6 bases each). The CDR3 is 15 residues long. The ends were cut back, 4 bases at V and 6 bases at J, with 17 bases in the middle. CDR1 MRHNA and CDR2 SNTAGT come from the germline V gene. The CDR3 nucleotides read TGTGCCAGCAGTGTGGGGGCGGGACCTTTGGATACGCAGTATTTT. Amino acid sequence: CASSVGAGPLDTQYF.

The chain links TRBV19 to TRBJ1-5; D possibly corresponds to TRBD1 (5 bases). V was trimmed by 7 bases and J by 4 bases, leaving 17 bases between them. The CDR3 is 15 residues long. Germline values: CDR1 LNHDA, CDR2 SQIVND (reference sequence). The CDR3 nucleotides are TGTGCCAGTATAGGGGAGAGGGGCCCGAATCAGCCCCAGCATTTT. Residues: CASIGERGPNQPQHF.

This clone was picked up one time. The chain employs TRBV5-4 and TRBJ1-3; D is undetermined. V lost 3 bases and J 0 bases, leaving 13 bases between the germline ends. Germline CDR1 and CDR2: SGHNT and YYREEE (reference sequence). The CDR3 covers 16 residues. The CDR3 DNA follows: TGTGCCAGCAGCTCATACCCGGGGAGCTCTGGAAACACCATATATTTT. Protein: CASSSYPGSSGNTIYF. Based on the CDR3 plus reference TRBV5-4 and TRBJ1-3, the full variable domain is ETGVTQSPTHLIKTRGQQVTLRCSSQSGHNTVSWYQQALGQGPQFIFQYYREEENGRGNFPPRFSGLQFPNYSSELNVNALELDDSALYLCASSSYPGSSGNTIYFGEGSWLTVV.

This chain uses TRBV28 with TRBJ2-7; tentative D call: TRBD1 (5 bases). This CDR3 spans 12 amino acids. Germline CDR1 and CDR2: MDHEN and SYDVKM. V was shortened by 4 bases and J by 5 bases, with 9 bases between the two germline ends. CDR3 DNA: TGTGCCAGCAGTTCTCAGGGAAACGAGCAGTACTTC. Its translation is CASSSQGNEQYF.

This clone appeared once. The V and J genes are TRBV19 and TRBJ1-1, with D possibly being TRBD1 (5 bases). CDR3 size: 16 residues. The ends were cut back, 3 bases at V and 7 bases at J, with 21 bases in the middle. Germline CDR1 reads LNHDA; CDR2 reads SQIVND (reference sequence). CDR3 region: CASSMSQGGLGGEAFF. The CDR3 coding sequence is TGTGCCAGTAGTATGAGCCAGGGCGGTCTTGGTGGTGAAGCTTTCTTT.

In this sample, this clone turned up a few times. The chain combines TRBV5-1 with TRBJ1-1; D ambiguous. Between the trimmed V and J ends, which lost 3 bases and 2 bases, there was a span of 11 bases. The CDR3 spans 14 residues. Germline CDR1 reads SGHRS; CDR2 reads YFSETQ. CDR3 in DNA: TGCGCCAGCAGCTCCCGGGGTCCTAACACTGAAGCTTTCTTT. Translated: CASSSRGPNTEAFF.

This chain links TRBV5-1 with TRBJ2-2; D is perhaps TRBD1 or TRBD2 (5 bases each). Trimming left V 6 bases short and J 6 bases short, with 18 bases between. This CDR3 spans 15 amino acids. Germline V gene sequence: CDR1 SGHRS, CDR2 YFSETQ. DNA of the CDR3: TGCGCCAGCATACCCTTGGCAGGGAGAGCCGGGGAGCTGTTTTTT. It is translated as CASIPLAGRAGELFF.

The rearrangement uses TRBV6-6 and TRBJ1-4; D remains ambiguous. The CDR3 sequence is 15 residues long. Per the germline V gene, CDR1 is MNHNY and CDR2 is SVGAGI (reference sequence). Trimming removed 5 bases at V and 0 bases at J, with 10 bases between. CDR3 sequence: CASSQVGATNEKLFF. For the CDR3, the DNA is TGTGCCAGCAGTCAAGTCGGGGCAACTAATGAAAAACTGTTTTTT.

J is TRBJ2-5 and V is TRBV5-1; D might be TRBD2 (5 bases). V was cut by 4 bases and J by 5 bases, with 15 bases left in between. Germline lookup yields CDR1 SGHRS and CDR2 YFSETQ. This CDR3 spans 14 amino acids. CDR3 DNA sequence: TGCGCCAGCAGCCTGGCGGGCAGACACGAGACCCAGTACTTC. Its translation: CASSLAGRHETQYF. The full variable domain, its missing parts supplied by reference TRBV5-1 and TRBJ2-5, is KAGVTQTPRYLIKTRGQQVTLSCSPISGHRSVSWYQQTPGQGLQFLFEYFSETQRNKGNFPGRFSGRQFSNSRSEMNVSTLELGDSALYLCASSLAGRHETQYFGPGTRLLVL.

The rearrangement uses TRBV28 and TRBJ1-1; tentative D call: TRBD1 (5 bases). CDR3 length equals 14 residues. Trimming took off 5 bases at V and 1 base at J, with 11 bases between the two ends. Germline assignment: CDR1 MDHEN and CDR2 SYDVKM. The CDR3 coding sequence is TGTGCCAGCAGTGGGGGAGGCGCGAACACTGAAGCTTTCTTT. Translating it yields CASSGGGANTEAFF.

The gene calls are TRBV20-1 and TRBJ2-7, with D tentatively TRBD1 or TRBD2 (5 bases each). Germline V gene data show CDR1 as DFQATT and CDR2 as SNEGSKA (reference sequence). CDR3 length: 11 residues. The CDR3 is CSGSGTYEQYF. CDR3 coding DNA: TGCAGCGGATCAGGGACGTACGAGCAGTACTTC.

The rearrangement links TRBV7-9 to TRBJ1-2; 9 nucleotides line up with TRBD1. Per the germline V gene, CDR1 is SEHNR and CDR2 is FQNEAQ (reference sequence). This CDR3 contains 15 residues. Losses at the gene ends were 0 bases for V and 5 bases for J; bases not matched to a gene: 4. CDR3 region: CASSLAGQGLYGYTF. For the CDR3, the DNA is TGTGCCAGCAGCTTAGCGGGACAGGGATTATATGGCTACACCTTC.